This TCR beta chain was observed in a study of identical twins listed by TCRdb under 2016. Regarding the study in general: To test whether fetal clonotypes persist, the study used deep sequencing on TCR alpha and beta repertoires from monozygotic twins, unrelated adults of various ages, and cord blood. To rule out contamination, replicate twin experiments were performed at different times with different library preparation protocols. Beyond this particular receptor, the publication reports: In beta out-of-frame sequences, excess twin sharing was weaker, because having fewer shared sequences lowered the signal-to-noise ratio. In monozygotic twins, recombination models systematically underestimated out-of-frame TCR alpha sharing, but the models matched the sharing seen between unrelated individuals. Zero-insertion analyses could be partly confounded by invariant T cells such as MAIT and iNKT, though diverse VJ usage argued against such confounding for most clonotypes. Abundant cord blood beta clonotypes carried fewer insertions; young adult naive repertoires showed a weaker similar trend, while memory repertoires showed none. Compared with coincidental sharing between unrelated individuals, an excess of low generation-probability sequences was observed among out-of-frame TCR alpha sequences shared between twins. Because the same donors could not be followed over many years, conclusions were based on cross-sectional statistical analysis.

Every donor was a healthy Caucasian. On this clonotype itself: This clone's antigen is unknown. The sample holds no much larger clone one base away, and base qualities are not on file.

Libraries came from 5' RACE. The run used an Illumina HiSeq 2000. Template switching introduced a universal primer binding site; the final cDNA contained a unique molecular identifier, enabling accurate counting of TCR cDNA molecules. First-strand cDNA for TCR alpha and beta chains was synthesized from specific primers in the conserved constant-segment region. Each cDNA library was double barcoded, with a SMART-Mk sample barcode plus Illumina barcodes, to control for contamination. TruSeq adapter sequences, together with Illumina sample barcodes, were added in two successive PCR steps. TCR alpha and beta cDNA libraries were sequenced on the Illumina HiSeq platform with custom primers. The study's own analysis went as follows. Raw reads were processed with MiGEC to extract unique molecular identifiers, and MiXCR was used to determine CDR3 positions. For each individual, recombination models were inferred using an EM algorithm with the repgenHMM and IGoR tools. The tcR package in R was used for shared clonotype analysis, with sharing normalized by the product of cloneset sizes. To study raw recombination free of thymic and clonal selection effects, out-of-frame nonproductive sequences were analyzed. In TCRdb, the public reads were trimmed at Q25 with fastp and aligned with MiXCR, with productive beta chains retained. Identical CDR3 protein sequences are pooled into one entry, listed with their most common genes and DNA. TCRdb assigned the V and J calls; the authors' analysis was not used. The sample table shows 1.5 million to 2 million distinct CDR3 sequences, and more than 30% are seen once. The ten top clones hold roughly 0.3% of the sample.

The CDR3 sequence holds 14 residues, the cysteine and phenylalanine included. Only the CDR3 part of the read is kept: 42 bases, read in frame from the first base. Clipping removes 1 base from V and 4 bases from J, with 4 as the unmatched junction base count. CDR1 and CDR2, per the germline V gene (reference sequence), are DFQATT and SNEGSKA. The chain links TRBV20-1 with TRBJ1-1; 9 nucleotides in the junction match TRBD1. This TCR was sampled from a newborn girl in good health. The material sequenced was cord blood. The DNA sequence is TGCAGTGCTAGAGCTGGGACAGGGATCACTGAAGCTTTCTTT. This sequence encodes CSARAGTGITEAFF.